The clone carrying this TCR beta chain was found a few times. Its target is not known. The same CDR3 also results from other DNA sequences found in this sample. Per the germline V gene, CDR1 is MDHEN and CDR2 is SYDVKM. The CDR3 runs 15 residues. The junction had 7 bases not matched to a gene; V was cut back by 4 bases and J by 5 bases. This entry is derived from a study of beta chain features in type 1 diabetes. Whole-study results and caveats: Within each of all four CD4+ subsets, Type 1 diabetes patients had TCRB CDR3s that were moderately but significantly shorter.

Expressed TCRB transcripts were sequenced because the entire RNA isolate underwent reverse transcription. Using immunoSEQ multiplex PCR, the repertoire was profiled, and TCRdb retains in-frame clones only, with some absent. This table holds about 150,000 clones, around 10% found once. The sequence was obtained from a man aged 25 to 40 with type 1 diabetes. Sequencing input: central memory CD4+ T cells from blood. The chain joins TRBV28 to TRBJ2-7; TRBD1 matches at 11 bases. Written as DNA, the CDR3 is TGTGCCAGCAGTTCCCCCGGGACAGGGGGTCACGAGCAGTACTTC. Encoded protein: CASSSPGTGGHEQYF.